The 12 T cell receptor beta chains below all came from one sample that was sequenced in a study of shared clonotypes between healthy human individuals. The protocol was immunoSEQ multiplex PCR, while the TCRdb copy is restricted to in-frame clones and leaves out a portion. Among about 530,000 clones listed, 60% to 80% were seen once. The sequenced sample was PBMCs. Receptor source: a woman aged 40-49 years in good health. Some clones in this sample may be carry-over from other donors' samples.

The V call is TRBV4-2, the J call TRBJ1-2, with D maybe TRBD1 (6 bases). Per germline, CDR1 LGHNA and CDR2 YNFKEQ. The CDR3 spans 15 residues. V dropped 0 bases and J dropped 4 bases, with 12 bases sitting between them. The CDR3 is CASSQDRGGFYGYTF. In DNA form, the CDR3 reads TGTGCCAGCAGCCAAGATAGGGGGGGGTTCTATGGCTACACCTTC.

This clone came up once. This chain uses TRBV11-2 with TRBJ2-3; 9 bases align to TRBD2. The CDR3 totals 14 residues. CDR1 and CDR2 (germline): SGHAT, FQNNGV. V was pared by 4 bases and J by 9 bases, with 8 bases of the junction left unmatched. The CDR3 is CASSSISGRGTQYF. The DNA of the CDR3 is TGTGCCAGCAGCTCAATTAGCGGGAGAGGCACGCAGTATTTT.

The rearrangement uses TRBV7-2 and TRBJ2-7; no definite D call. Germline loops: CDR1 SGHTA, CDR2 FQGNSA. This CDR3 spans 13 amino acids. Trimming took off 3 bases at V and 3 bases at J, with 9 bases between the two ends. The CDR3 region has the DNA TGTGCCAGCAGCTTTCGAACAGACTACGAGCAGTACTTC. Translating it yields CASSFRTDYEQYF.

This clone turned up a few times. CDR3 sequence (DNA): TGTGCCAGCAGTGACAGGCTAGAGGGGATTGGAGAGCAGTACTTC. This codes for CASSDRLEGIGEQYF. The V gene is TRBV2, the J gene TRBJ2-7, with D possibly called TRBD1 or TRBD2 (5 bases each). Germline V gene sequence: CDR1 SNHLY, CDR2 FYNNEI. V was trimmed by 3 bases and J by 7 bases, leaving 19 bases between them. This CDR3 contains 15 residues.

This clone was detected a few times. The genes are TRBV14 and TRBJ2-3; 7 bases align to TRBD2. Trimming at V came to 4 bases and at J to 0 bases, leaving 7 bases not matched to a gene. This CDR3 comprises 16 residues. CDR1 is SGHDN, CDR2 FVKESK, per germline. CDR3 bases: TGTGCCAGCAGCCGGGGCGGGGGTTGGAGCACAGATACGCAGTATTTT. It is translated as CASSRGGGWSTDTQYF.

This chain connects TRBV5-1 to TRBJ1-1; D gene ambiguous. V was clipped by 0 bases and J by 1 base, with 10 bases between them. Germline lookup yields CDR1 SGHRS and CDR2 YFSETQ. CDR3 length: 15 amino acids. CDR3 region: CASSLDGTSNTEAFF. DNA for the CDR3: TGCGCCAGCAGCTTGGACGGAACCTCGAACACTGAAGCTTTCTTT.

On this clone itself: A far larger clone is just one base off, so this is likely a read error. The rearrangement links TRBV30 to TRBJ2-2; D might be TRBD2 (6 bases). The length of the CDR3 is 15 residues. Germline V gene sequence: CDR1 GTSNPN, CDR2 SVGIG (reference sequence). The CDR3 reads CVWSRLATITGELFF. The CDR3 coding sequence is TGTGTCTGGAGTCGGCTAGCGACCATAACCGGGGAGCTGTTTTTT.

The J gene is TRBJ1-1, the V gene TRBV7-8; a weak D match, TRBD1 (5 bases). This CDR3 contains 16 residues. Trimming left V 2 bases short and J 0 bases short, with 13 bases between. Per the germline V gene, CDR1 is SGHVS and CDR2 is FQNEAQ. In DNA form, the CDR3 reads TGTGCCAGCAGCTTAAGGGACCCGCGGGTGAACACTGAAGCTTTCTTT. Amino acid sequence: CASSLRDPRVNTEAFF.

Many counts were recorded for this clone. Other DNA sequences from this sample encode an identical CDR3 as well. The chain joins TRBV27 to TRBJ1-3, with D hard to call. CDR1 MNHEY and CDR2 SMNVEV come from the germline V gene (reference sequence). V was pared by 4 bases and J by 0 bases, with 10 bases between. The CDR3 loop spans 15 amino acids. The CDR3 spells CASSSRRSSGNTIYF. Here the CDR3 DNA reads TGTGCCAGCAGTTCCCGCCGCTCCTCTGGAAACACCATATATTTT.

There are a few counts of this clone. The CDR3 sequence: CASSGGADTQYF. The CDR3 nucleotides read TGTGCCAGCAGCGGGGGGGCAGATACGCAGTATTTT. The V gene is TRBV7-2, the J gene TRBJ2-3, with TRBD2 matching over 7 bases. This CDR3 has 12 residues. CDR1 is SGHTA, CDR2 FQGNSA, per germline. Trimming at V came to 5 bases and at J to 4 bases, leaving 0 bases not matched to a gene.

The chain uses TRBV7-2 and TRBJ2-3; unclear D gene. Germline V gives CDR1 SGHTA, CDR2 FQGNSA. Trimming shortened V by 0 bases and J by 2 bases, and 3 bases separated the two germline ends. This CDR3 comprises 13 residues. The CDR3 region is CASSLAHTDTQYF. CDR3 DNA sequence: TGTGCCAGCAGCTTAGCGCACACAGATACGCAGTATTTT.

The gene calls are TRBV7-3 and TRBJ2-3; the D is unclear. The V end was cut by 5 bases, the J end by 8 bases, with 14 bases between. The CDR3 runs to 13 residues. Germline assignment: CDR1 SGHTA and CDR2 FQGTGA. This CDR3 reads CASSALMGATQYF. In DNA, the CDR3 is TGTGCCAGCAGCGCACTGATGGGTGCTACGCAGTATTTT.